The 21 T cell receptor beta chains reported below all come from one sample, sequenced in a study of blood T cell repertoires in COVID-19. The assay was immunoSEQ multiplex PCR, and TCRdb's table has in-frame clones only and misses some. The table has 100,000 to 150,000 clones, more than 80% seen once. Sequencing was carried out using peripheral blood. The receptors were gathered from a man between 70 and 80 years old with active or convalescent COVID-19.

The V call is TRBV12-3 or TRBV12-4, the J call TRBJ2-1, with D hard to call. The CDR3 length is 13 residues. Trimming cost V 4 bases and J 8 bases, with 12 bases left between them. The chain's CDR3 is CASSSFRVDEQFF. In DNA, the CDR3 is TGTGCCAGCAGTTCTTTTCGGGTCGATGAGCAGTTCTTC.

The rearrangement links TRBV6-5 to TRBJ2-7; the match to TRBD1 covers 9 bases. The CDR3 runs to 15 residues. J gave up 3 bases and V 0 bases, and 3 bases lay outside the gene matches. The germline V gene has CDR1 MNHEY and CDR2 SVGAGI. Here the CDR3 reads CASSYSWDRDYEQYF. As DNA, the CDR3 is TGTGCCAGCAGTTACTCGTGGGACAGGGACTACGAGCAGTACTTC.

The gene calls are TRBV3-1 (or the pseudogene TRBV3-2) and TRBJ2-1, with D tentatively TRBD2 (5 bases). The V end was cut by 1 base, the J end by 0 bases, with 10 bases between. This CDR3 is 16 amino acids long. Germline V gives CDR1 LGHDT, CDR2 YNNKEL (reference sequence). The CDR3: CASSQGTSSSYNEQFF. The DNA of the CDR3 is TGTGCCAGCAGCCAAGGGACTTCGAGCTCCTACAATGAGCAGTTCTTC.

This clone was counted a single time. The CDR3 loop is CASSLTVYGYTF. CDR3 DNA sequence: TGTGCCAGCAGTTTGACAGTCTATGGCTACACCTTC. The V gene is TRBV28, the J gene TRBJ1-2; possible D gene TRBD1, 5 bases. Trimming removed 3 bases at V and 4 bases at J, with 6 bases between. The germline CDR1 and CDR2 sequences are MDHEN and SYDVKM. The CDR3 has 12 residues.

This clone was counted a few times. The chain carries TRBV4-2 and TRBJ2-7, with a tentative D call TRBD2 (5 bases). Germline-derived CDR1 and CDR2 are LGHNA and YNFKEQ. V shed 1 base and J shed 4 bases, with 11 bases lying between them. The CDR3 is made up of 14 amino acids. CDR3 sequence (DNA): TGTGCCAGCAGCCAAGCGGCTAGCATGTACGAGCAGTACTTC. This encodes CASSQAASMYEQYF.

This clone was seen more than once but under ten times. Germline is not matched at one junction end, which may reflect a read error. V and J are TRBV7-2 and TRBJ2-7; 8 nucleotides line up with TRBD2. The CDR3 loop spans 16 amino acids. Per germline, CDR1 SGHTA and CDR2 FQGNSA. CDR3 residues: CASSLSGAGGSHEQYF. CDR3 nucleotide sequence: TGTGCCAGCAGCCTTAGCGGGGCGGGGGGCTCCCACGAGCAGTACTTC.

CDR3 amino acids: CASSPPTLGYGYTF. CDR3 DNA: TGTGCCAGCAGCCCTCCAACCCTCGGCTATGGCTACACCTTC. This chain joins TRBV7-9 and TRBJ1-2; D remains unclear. This CDR3 spans 14 amino acids. V was shortened by 5 bases and J by 4 bases, with 14 bases between the two germline ends. Germline V gene data show CDR1 as SEHNR and CDR2 as FQNEAQ (reference sequence).

This chain joins TRBV2 and TRBJ1-5; D is uncertain. Between the trimmed V and J ends, which lost 3 bases and 3 bases, there was a span of 6 bases. The CDR3 sequence is 13 residues long. Germline assignment: CDR1 SNHLY and CDR2 FYNNEI. In nucleotides, the CDR3 is TGTGCCAGCAGTGACAGGAACAATCAGCCCCAGCATTTT. Encoded protein: CASSDRNNQPQHF.

The chain recombines TRBV5-1 with TRBJ1-5, with 8 bases aligning to TRBD1. V lost 0 bases, J lost 4 bases, and 6 bases stayed unmatched. There are 16 residues in the CDR3. Per germline, CDR1 SGHRS and CDR2 YFSETQ. The CDR3, as DNA: TGCGCCAGCAGCTTGGGCGGACAGGGACATAATCAGCCCCAGCATTTT. Translation gives CASSLGGQGHNQPQHF.

This chain connects TRBV6-2 or TRBV6-3 to TRBJ2-7; tentatively, D is TRBD1 (6 bases). CDR3 length equals 14 residues. The V end lost 7 bases, the J end lost 1 base, and 14 bases lay between the germline ends. Germline-derived CDR1 and CDR2 are MNHEY and SVGEGT. The CDR3 DNA sequence: TGTGCCAGCACCCCGACAGGACCTTCCTACGAGCAGTACTTC. Amino acids: CASTPTGPSYEQYF.

The chain carries TRBV28 and TRBJ2-7; 9 positions match TRBD2. The V gene's germline CDR1 is MDHEN and CDR2 SYDVKM. Losses at the gene ends were 6 bases for V and 2 bases for J; bases not matched to a gene: 20. CDR3 length: 19 residues. CDR3 region: CASSSHRREGLGDPYEQYF. In nucleotides, the CDR3 is TGTGCCAGCAGCTCCCATCGGCGGGAGGGCCTAGGTGACCCCTACGAGCAGTACTTC.

This sequence joins TRBV14 and TRBJ1-1; no definite D call. The V end was cut by 4 bases, the J end by 4 bases, with 10 bases between. The CDR3 has 13 residues. Germline CDR1 SGHDN, CDR2 FVKESK. This CDR3 is CASSPSPGTEAFF. CDR3 bases: TGTGCCAGCAGCCCGAGCCCAGGCACTGAAGCTTTCTTT.

The genes are TRBV2 and TRBJ1-2; D unclear. This CDR3 region has 15 residues. Germline-derived CDR1 and CDR2 are SNHLY and FYNNEI. Trimming pared 6 bases from V and 3 bases from J, leaving 17 bases between. CDR3 region: CASRSTATGHYGYTF. The CDR3 region has the DNA TGTGCCAGCAGATCGACCGCGACGGGTCACTATGGCTACACCTTC.

The chain has TRBV15 and TRBJ1-2, with 7 bases that match TRBD1. This CDR3 comprises 16 residues. Germline CDR1 and CDR2: LNHNV and YYDKDF (reference sequence). With V trimmed by 4 bases and J by 8 bases, 16 bases remained unmatched. CDR3 DNA sequence: TGTGCCACCAGCAAAGTACAGGGGAAGGTTTCGAGGGGCTACACCTTC. It specifies CATSKVQGKVSRGYTF.

This clone was recorded once. This chain connects TRBV10-2 to TRBJ1-5; tentatively, D is TRBD1 (5 bases). The ends were cut back, 6 bases at V and 11 bases at J, with 29 bases in the middle. Per the germline V gene, CDR1 is WSHSY and CDR2 is SAAADI. The CDR3 runs 17 residues. The CDR3 region has the DNA TGCGCCAGCAGCGAACGGGACGTTTGGCGCTCTGGGAGGGCCCAGCATTTT. As protein: CASSERDVWRSGRAQHF.

The gene calls are TRBV5-1 and TRBJ1-4, with 7 bases identical to TRBD1. V lost 3 bases to trimming and J lost 8 bases; unmatched junction nucleotides: 19. The CDR3 runs to 18 residues. The V gene's germline CDR1 is SGHRS and CDR2 YFSETQ. The DNA of the CDR3 is TGCGCCAGCAGCTCAGCTACTTCGGGACAGAGCTTTGACGAAAAACTGTTTTTT. Translated, it gives CASSSATSGQSFDEKLFF.

The V call is TRBV7-2, the J call TRBJ1-5; D is unresolved. Trimming shortened V by 5 bases and J by 5 bases, and 13 bases separated the two germline ends. The CDR3 is made up of 14 amino acids. Germline V gives CDR1 SGHTA, CDR2 FQGNSA. CDR3 nucleotides: TGTGCCAGCAGCCGCGGGCCCCGGGATCAGCCCCAGCATTTT. This gives the protein CASSRGPRDQPQHF. Filled out from reference TRBV7-2 and TRBJ1-5, the complete variable domain reads GAGVSQSPSNKVTEKGKDVELRCDPISGHTALYWYRQSLGQGLEFLIYFQGNSAPDKSGLPSDRFSAERTGGSVSTLTIQRTQQEDSAVYLCASSRGPRDQPQHFGDGTRLSIL.

The CDR3 DNA reads as TGTGCCAGCAGCTCTCAGGGGGCCACCTACAATGAGCAGTTCTTC. It yields the protein CASSSQGATYNEQFF. J is TRBJ2-1 and V is TRBV5-4; 8 bases line up with TRBD1. CDR3 length: 15 residues. After removal of 3 bases from V and 2 bases from J, the junction contained 4 bases not matched to a gene. Germline V gene lookup returns CDR1 SGHNT and CDR2 YYREEE (reference sequence).

The CDR3 region is CASSQDSSWGPGTEAFF. In DNA form, the CDR3 reads TGTGCCAGCAGCCAAGATTCGTCTTGGGGGCCGGGGACTGAAGCTTTCTTT. The gene calls are TRBV3-1 (or the pseudogene TRBV3-2) and TRBJ1-1, with D perhaps TRBD1 (6 bases). CDR1 is LGHDT and CDR2 is YNNKEL in the germline V gene (reference sequence). This CDR3 spans 17 amino acids. The V and J ends lost 0 bases and 5 bases respectively, with 19 bases between them.

The rearrangement uses TRBV10-1 and TRBJ2-2, with D perhaps TRBD1 (5 bases). The V gene's germline CDR1 is WNHNN and CDR2 SYGVQD (reference sequence). With 8 bases removed from V and 3 bases from J, the gap between germline ends came to 13 bases. This CDR3 is 14 amino acids long. The CDR3 sequence: CASALGQDTGELFF. CDR3 coding DNA: TGCGCCAGCGCTTTGGGGCAGGACACCGGGGAGCTGTTTTTT.

This clone occurred once. The chain recombines TRBV18 with TRBJ2-3; D is possibly TRBD1 (6 bases). Trimming cost V 3 bases and J 4 bases, with 8 bases left between them. The CDR3 contains 13 residues. Germline V gene data show CDR1 as KGHSH and CDR2 as LQKENI. CDR3 in amino acids: CASSPQGSDTQYF. The DNA for the CDR3 is TGTGCCAGCTCACCTCAGGGGTCAGATACGCAGTATTTT.